Here is one T cell receptor (beta chain) with its context. The antigen is not known. These data are taken from a study of cytomegalovirus exposure and HLA in healthy donors. General study points: A prior analysis recorded that most TCR beta V segments were productive about 87% or about 30% of the time. Further analysis was carried out later, and it showed several of the most significant clusters appearing linked to common viral pathogens. In most subjects, TCR beta sequences reportedly gave accurate predictions of HLA-A and HLA-B alleles.

It was with 60 Vbeta and 13 Jbeta primers that the PCR ran. In the authors' methods: Around 11 million shared chains were among the 80 million or so unique TCR beta chains that a later analysis counted. Clones were read by immunoSEQ multiplex PCR, and TCRdb kept only the in-frame ones, dropping some. From that table come the V and J calls and clone size; the DNA was used to work out D and trimming. The sample includes hundreds of thousands of clones, about 70% of them seen just once. The TCR sequence derives from a woman in her twenties or thirties in good health and CMV-seronegative. Sequencing input: PBMCs.

This CDR3 is CASSQEQGARGYTF. In DNA, the CDR3 is TGTGCCAGCAGTCAGGAACAGGGGGCGCGTGGCTACACCTTC. The V call is TRBV6-1, the J call TRBJ1-2; 9 bases are shared with TRBD1. Losses at the gene ends were 5 bases for V and 7 bases for J; bases not matched to a gene: 8. Germline V lookup: CDR1 MNHNS, CDR2 SASEGT. CDR3 length equals 14 residues.